The present T cell receptor beta chain was sequenced within a study of identical twins. The CDR3 length is 15 residues. V lost 0 bases, J lost 0 bases, and 11 bases lay in between. CDR1 and CDR2 (germline): DFQATT, SNEGSKA (reference sequence). MiXCR, run by TCRdb on the 5' RACE reads, gives a single entry per CDR3 protein. This sample has under 300,000 distinct CDR3 sequences, with approximately 11% found just once. This clonotype turned up a few times. These same data were also listed under a study on yellow fever vaccine responses in identical twins. That work adds: Reports say the vaccine T cell response in twins looked partly convergent and partly personalized.

Sequences were obtained from memory (CD45RO+) T cells sorted from blood. This clonotype originated in a woman aged 18-29 years in good health. The chain combines TRBV20-1 with TRBJ2-5; D not resolved. The CDR3 protein is CSARDLVRYQETQYF. CDR3 coding DNA: TGCAGTGCTAGAGATCTGGTCAGGTACCAAGAGACCCAGTACTTC.